The sequence of this T cell receptor beta chain was determined in a study of T cells in Graves' hyperthyroidism and ophthalmopathy. Whole-study results and caveats: Ophthalmopathy, which appeared later, was predicted by the model a median approximately 6.7 months before onset.

In germline, CDR1 is LGHNA, CDR2 YNFKEQ. The CDR3 runs 14 residues. Trimming removed 3 bases from V and 7 bases from J; junction bases left unmatched: 2. Concerning this clonotype: The antigen is undetermined.

For the diagnoses, clinical symptoms, serum thyroxine and TRAb, thyroid ultrasound and orbital computed tomography were used. Amplification of TCR beta CDR3 regions used RNA as the template. HTBI primers were the set used in a first-round RT-PCR of the TCR CDR3. From the multiplex PCR reads, TCRdb called clonotypes with MiXCR, one entry per CDR3 protein. This table has hundreds of thousands of distinct CDR3 sequences, over 15% appearing once. The origin of this receptor is a woman aged 55-70 years with Graves' ophthalmopathy. The material sequenced was blood. The genes are TRBV4-2 and TRBJ1-4; 10 bases map to TRBD1. The CDR3 bases are TGTGCCAGCAGCCACGGGACAGGGGCTGAAAAACTGTTTTTT. It encodes CASSHGTGAEKLFF.